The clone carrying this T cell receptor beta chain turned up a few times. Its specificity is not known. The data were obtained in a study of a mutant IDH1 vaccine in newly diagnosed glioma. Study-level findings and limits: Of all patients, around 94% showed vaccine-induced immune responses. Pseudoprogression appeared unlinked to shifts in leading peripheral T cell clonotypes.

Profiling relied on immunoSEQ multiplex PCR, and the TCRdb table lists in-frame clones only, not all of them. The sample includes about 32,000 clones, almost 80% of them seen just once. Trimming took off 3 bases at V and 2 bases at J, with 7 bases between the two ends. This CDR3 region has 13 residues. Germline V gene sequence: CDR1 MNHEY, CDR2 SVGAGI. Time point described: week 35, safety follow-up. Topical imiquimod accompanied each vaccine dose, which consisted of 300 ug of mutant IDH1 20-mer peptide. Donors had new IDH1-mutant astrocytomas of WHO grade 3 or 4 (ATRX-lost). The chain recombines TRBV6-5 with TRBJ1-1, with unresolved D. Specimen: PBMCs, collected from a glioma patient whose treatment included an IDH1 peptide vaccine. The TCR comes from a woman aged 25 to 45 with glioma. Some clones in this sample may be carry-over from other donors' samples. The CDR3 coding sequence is TGTGCCAGCAGTTATCAGTACAACACTGAAGCTTTCTTT. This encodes CASSYQYNTEAFF.